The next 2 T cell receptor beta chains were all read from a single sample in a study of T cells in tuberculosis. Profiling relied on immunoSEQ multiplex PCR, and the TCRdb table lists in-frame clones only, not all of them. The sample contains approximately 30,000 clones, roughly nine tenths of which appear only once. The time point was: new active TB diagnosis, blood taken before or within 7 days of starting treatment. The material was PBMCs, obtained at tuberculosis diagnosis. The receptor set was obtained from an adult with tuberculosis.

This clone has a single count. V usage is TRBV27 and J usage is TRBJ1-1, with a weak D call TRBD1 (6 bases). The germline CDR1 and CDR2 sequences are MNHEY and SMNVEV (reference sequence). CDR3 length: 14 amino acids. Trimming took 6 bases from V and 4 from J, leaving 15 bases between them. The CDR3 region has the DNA TGTGCCAGCAGCCGCCGCGGGGGGGCCACTGAAGCTTTCTTT. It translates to CASSRRGGATEAFF.

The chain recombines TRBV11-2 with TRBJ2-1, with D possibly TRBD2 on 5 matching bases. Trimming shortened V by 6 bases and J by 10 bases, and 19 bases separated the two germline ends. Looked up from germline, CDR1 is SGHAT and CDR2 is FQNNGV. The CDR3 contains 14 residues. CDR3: CASRDWTPPDEQFF. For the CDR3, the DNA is TGTGCCAGCAGAGATTGGACTCCCCCCGACGAGCAGTTCTTC.